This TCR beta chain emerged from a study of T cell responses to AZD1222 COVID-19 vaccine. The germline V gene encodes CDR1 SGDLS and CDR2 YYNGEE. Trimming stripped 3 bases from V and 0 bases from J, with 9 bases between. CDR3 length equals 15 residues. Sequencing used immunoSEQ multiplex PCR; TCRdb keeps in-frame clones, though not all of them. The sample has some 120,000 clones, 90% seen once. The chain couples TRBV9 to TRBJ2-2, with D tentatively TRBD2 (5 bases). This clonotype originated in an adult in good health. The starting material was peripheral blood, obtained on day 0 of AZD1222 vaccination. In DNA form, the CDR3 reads TGTGCCAGCAGCGGTACGGGGACGAACACCGGGGAGCTGTTTTTT. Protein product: CASSGTGTNTGELFF.